This TCR beta chain is drawn from a study of T cell changes during pregnancy in multiple sclerosis. Trimming shortened V by 7 bases and J by 0 bases, and 10 bases separated the two germline ends. Germline CDR1 MDHEN, CDR2 SYDVKM. The CDR3 runs 13 residues. Using immunoSEQ multiplex PCR, the repertoire was profiled, and TCRdb retains in-frame clones only, with some absent. The table lists around 86,000 clones, 90% to 95% of them singletons. The clonotype was recovered from a female donor with multiple sclerosis, enrolled in a pregnancy study. The chain joins TRBV28 to TRBJ2-7, with D unresolved. Sequenced material: peripheral blood, taken in the first trimester of pregnancy. The DNA for the CDR3 is TGTGCCAGCACCGGGTCCGGCTCCTACGAGCAGTACTTC. Its translation is CASTGSGSYEQYF. Together with reference TRBV28 and TRBJ2-7, the CDR3 gives the full variable domain: DVKVTQSSRYLVKRTGEKVFLECVQDMDHENMFWYRQDPGLGLRLIYFSYDVKMKEKGDIPEGYSVSREKKERFSLILESASTNQTSMYLCASTGSGSYEQYFGPGTRLTVT.